This T cell receptor beta chain was profiled in a study of T cell repertoires in cytomegalovirus infection. For the study at large: TCR beta signatures that were public indicated CMV infection and matching HLA type.

TCRdb re-called the reads with MiXCR, one entry per CDR3 protein. In the table there are 900,000 to 950,000 distinct CDR3 sequences, approximately 31% of which are singletons. Study outcomes and limitations: CMV-specific HLA-C-restricted TCR beta clonotypes dominated the ex vivo response.

Notes on this clonotype: Its antigen is still unknown.

The sequenced sample was cultured CD8+ T cells from PBMCs, obtained from culture after CMV antigen stimulation. The TCR comes from a human donor in good health (CMV status not recorded). Some clones in this sample may be carry-over from other donors' samples.

DNA for the CDR3: TGTGCCAGCAGTTACGCCACCACCGGCGAGCAGTACTTC. This codes for CASSYATTGEQYF. The rearrangement uses TRBV6-5 and TRBJ2-7, with no clear D. Trimming removed 2 bases from V and 6 bases from J, with 11 bases in between. CDR3 length: 13 amino acids. Germline lookup yields CDR1 MNHEY and CDR2 SVGAGI.